This T cell receptor (beta chain) was documented in a study of long-term antiretroviral therapy in people with HIV. Whole-study findings and limits: On ART adherence, viral resistance or therapy changes, no data were available. Pre-ART clonal expansions dominated every time point's repertoire.

On this clone: Its antigen is undetermined.

Germline loops: CDR1 LGHNA, CDR2 YNFKEQ. V was trimmed by 0 bases and J by 2 bases, leaving 26 bases between them. CDR3 length: 20 amino acids. The run of the v3.0 immunoSEQ assay was at survey level. Some clones are missing from TCRdb's copy, which holds only in-frame ones; the method was immunoSEQ multiplex PCR. The data contain about 20,000 clones, nearly 95% of them singletons. The clonotype comes from a woman aged 45 to 65 with HIV. The genes are TRBV4-2 and TRBJ2-7; weak D call: TRBD1 (5 bases). This material consisted of unsorted PBMCs, taken 4.4 years after starting antiretroviral therapy. CDR3 in DNA: TGTGCCAGCAGCCAAGATTCAGGGTTCGCAGGAGTCTCATCTCCCTACGAGCAGTACTTC. Its translation: CASSQDSGFAGVSSPYEQYF.